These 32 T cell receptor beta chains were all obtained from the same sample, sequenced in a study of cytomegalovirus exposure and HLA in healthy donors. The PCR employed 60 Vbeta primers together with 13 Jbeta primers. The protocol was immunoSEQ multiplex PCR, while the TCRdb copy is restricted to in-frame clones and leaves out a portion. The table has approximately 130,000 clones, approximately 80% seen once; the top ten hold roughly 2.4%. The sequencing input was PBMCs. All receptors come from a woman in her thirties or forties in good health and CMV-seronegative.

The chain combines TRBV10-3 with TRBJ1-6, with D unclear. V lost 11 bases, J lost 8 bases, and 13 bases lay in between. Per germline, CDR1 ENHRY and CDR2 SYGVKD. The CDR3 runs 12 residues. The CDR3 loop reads CASGSTDSPLHF. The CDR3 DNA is TGTGCCTCCGGGAGCACGGATTCACCCCTCCACTTT.

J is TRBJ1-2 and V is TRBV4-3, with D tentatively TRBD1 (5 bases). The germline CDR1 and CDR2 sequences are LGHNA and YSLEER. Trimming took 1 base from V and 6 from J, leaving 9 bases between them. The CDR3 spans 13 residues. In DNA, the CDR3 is TGCGCCAGCAGCCAAGCCTGGGGCGATGGCTACACCTTC. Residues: CASSQAWGDGYTF.

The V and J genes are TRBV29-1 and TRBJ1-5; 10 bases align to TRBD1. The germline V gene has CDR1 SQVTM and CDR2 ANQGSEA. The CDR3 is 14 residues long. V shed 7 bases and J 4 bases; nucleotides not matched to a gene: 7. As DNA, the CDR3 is TGCAGCGCCGTCGGGACAGGGGTAAATCAGCCCCAGCATTTT. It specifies CSAVGTGVNQPQHF.

The CDR3 region has the DNA TGTGCCAGTAGTGCCCTCACAGCTGAAGCTTTCTTT. Protein product: CASSALTAEAFF. This chain connects TRBV19 to TRBJ1-1, with D hard to call. Germline V CDR1 and CDR2: LNHDA, SQIVND (reference sequence). Trimming took off 5 bases at V and 6 bases at J, with 10 bases between the two ends. CDR3 length: 12 amino acids.

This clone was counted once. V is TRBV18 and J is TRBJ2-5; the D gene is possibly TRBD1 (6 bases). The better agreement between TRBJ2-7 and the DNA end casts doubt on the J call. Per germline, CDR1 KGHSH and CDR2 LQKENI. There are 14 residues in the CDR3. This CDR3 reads CASSPRQGFYEQYF. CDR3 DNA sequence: TGTGCCAGCTCACCACGTCAGGGGTTCTACGAGCAGTACTTC.

CDR3 loop: CASSILAGDGDEQFF. In DNA form, the CDR3 reads TGTGCCAGTAGTATACTAGCGGGGGATGGCGATGAGCAGTTCTTC. The rearrangement uses TRBV19 and TRBJ2-1; TRBD2 agrees at 10 bases. The ends lost 2 bases at V and 8 bases at J; junction bases unmatched: 6. The CDR3 covers 15 residues. Germline values: CDR1 LNHDA, CDR2 SQIVND (reference sequence). The complete variable domain, with remaining parts taken from reference TRBV19 and TRBJ2-1, reads DGGITQSPKYLFRKEGQNVTLSCEQNLNHDAMYWYRQDPGQGLRLIYYSQIVNDFQKGDIAEGYSVSREKKESFPLTVTSAQKNPTAFYLCASSILAGDGDEQFFGPGTRLTVL.

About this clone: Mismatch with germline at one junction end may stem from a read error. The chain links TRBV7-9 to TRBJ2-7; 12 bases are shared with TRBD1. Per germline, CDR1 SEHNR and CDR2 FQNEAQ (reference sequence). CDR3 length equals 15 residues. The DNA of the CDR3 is TGTTCCAGCAGGTCCAACCGGGACAGGGGGCTCGAGCAGTACTTC. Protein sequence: CSSRSNRDRGLEQYF.

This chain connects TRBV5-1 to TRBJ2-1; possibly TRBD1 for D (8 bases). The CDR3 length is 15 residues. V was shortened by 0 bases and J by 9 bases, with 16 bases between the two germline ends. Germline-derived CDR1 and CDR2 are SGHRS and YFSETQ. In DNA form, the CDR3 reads TGCGCCAGCAGCTTGGAAGGACAGGGAGGGGGTGAGCAGTTCTTC. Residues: CASSLEGQGGGEQFF.

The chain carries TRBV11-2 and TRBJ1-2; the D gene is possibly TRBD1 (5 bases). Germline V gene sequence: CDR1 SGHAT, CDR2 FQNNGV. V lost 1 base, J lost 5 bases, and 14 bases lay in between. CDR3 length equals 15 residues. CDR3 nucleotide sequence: TGTGCCAGCAGCTTAGGAGGAGTCAGGGTATATGGCTACACCTTC. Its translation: CASSLGGVRVYGYTF.

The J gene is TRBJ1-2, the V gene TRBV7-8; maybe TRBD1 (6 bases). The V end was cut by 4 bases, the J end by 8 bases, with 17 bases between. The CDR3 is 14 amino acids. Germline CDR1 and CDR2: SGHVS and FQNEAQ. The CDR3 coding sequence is TGTGCCAGCAGCTCCCTAGGGGGGGCCTACGGCTACACCTTC. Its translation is CASSSLGGAYGYTF.

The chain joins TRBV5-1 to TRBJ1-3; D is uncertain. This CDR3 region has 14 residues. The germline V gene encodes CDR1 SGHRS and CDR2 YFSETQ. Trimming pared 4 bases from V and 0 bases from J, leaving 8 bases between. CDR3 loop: CASSEEISGNTIYF. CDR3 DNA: TGCGCCAGCAGCGAGGAGATCTCTGGAAACACCATATATTTT.

This chain's CDR3 is CASSPTGGPGEQYF. In nucleotides, the CDR3 is TGCGCCAGCAGTCCGACAGGAGGACCTGGCGAGCAGTACTTC. This chain uses TRBV10-2 with TRBJ2-7, with a weak D call TRBD1 (6 bases). The germline CDR1 and CDR2 sequences are WSHSY and SAAADI. The CDR3 totals 14 residues. The V end was cut by 5 bases, the J end by 6 bases, with 17 bases between.

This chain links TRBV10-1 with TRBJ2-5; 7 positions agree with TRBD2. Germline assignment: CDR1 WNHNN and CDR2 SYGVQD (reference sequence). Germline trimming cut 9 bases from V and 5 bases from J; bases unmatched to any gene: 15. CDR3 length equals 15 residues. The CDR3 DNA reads TGCGCCAGGGGGGGTGACGGGCGGGAGTTGGAGACCCAGTACTTC. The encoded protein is CARGGDGRELETQYF.

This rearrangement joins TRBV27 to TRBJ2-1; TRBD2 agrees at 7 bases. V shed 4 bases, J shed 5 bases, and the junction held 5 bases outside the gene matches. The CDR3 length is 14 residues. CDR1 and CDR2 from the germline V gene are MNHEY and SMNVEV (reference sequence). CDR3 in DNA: TGTGCCAGCAGTTCGGGGGGTTTGCACAATGAGCAGTTCTTC. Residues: CASSSGGLHNEQFF.

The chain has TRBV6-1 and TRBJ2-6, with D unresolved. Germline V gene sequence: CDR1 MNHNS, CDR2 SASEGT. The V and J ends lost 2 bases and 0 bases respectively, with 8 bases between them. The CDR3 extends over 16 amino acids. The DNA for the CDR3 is TGTGCCAGCAGTGAACAGGCTTACTCTGGGGCCAACGTCCTGACTTTC. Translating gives CASSEQAYSGANVLTF.

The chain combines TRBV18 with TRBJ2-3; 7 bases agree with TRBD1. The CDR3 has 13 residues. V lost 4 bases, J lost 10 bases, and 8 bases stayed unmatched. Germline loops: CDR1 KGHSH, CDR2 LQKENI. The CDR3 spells CASSHERDRPQYF. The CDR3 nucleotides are TGTGCCAGCTCACATGAACGGGACAGACCGCAGTATTTT. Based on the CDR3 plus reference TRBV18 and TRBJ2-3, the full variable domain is NAGVMQNPRHLVRRRGQEARLRCSPMKGHSHVYWYRQLPEEGLKFMVYLQKENIIDESGMPKERFSAEFPKEGPSILRIQQVVRGDSAAYFCASSHERDRPQYFGPGTRLTVL.

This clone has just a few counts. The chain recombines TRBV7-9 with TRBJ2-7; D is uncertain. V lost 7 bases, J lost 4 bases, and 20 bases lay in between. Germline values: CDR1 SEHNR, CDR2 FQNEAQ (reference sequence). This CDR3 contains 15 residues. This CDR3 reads CASNTLLGVDYEQYF. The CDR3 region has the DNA TGTGCCAGCAACACCCTCCTTGGAGTCGATTACGAGCAGTACTTC.

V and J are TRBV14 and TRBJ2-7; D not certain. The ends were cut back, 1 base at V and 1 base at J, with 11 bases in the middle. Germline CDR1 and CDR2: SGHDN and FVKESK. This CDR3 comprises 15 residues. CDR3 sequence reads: CASSQGFGASYEQYF. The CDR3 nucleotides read TGTGCCAGCAGCCAAGGCTTCGGAGCTTCCTACGAGCAGTACTTC.

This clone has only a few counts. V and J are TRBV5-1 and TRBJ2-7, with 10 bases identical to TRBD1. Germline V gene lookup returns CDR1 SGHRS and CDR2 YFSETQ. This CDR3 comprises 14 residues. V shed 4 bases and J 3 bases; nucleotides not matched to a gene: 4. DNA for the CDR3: TGCGCCAGCAGCCCCGGGACAGGGGACTACGAGCAGTACTTC. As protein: CASSPGTGDYEQYF.

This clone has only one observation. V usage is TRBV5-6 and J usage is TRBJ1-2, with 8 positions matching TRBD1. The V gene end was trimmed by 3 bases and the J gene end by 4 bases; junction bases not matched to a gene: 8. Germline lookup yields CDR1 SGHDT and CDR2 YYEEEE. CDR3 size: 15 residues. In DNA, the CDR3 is TGTGCCAGCAGCTCGGGGGGAACAGGGGGCTATGGCTACACCTTC. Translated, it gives CASSSGGTGGYGYTF.

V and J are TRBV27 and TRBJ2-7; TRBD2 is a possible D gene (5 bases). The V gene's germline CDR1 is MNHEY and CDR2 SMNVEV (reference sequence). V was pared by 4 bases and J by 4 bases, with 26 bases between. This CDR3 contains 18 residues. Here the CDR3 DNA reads TGTGCCAGCAGTTCGGTATCGAAACAAGGGATGAGGGTGTACGAGCAGTACTTC. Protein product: CASSSVSKQGMRVYEQYF.

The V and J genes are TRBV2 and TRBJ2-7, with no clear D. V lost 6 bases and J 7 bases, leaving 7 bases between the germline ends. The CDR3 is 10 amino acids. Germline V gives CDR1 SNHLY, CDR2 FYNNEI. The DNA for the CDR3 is TGTGCCAGCAGCCCCCGGGAGCAGTACTTC. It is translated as CASSPREQYF.

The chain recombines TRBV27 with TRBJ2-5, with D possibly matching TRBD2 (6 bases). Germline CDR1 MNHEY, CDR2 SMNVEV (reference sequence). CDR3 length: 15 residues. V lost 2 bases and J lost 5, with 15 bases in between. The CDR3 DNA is TGTGCCAGCAGTTTAATCGGGAGCTTTTGGGAGACCCAGTACTTC. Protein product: CASSLIGSFWETQYF.

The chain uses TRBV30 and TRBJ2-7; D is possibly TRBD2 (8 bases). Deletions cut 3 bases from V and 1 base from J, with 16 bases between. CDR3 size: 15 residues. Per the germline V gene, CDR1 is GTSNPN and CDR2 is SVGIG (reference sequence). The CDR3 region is CAWRRGGTVSYEQYF. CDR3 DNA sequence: TGTGCCTGGAGACGGGGGGGGACAGTATCCTACGAGCAGTACTTC. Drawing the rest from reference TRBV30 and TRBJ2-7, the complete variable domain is SQTIHQWPATLVQPVGSPLSLECTVEGTSNPNLYWYRQAAGRGLQLLFYSVGIGQISSEVPQNLSASRPQDRQFILSSKKLLLSDSGFYLCAWRRGGTVSYEQYFGPGTRLTVT.

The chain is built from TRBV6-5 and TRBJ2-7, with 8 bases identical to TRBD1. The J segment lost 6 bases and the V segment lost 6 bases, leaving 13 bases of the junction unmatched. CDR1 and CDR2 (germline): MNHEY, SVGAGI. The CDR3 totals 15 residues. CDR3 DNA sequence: TGTGCCAGCAGCCCCCTTGGACAGGGAATTAGCGAGCAGTACTTC. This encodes CASSPLGQGISEQYF.

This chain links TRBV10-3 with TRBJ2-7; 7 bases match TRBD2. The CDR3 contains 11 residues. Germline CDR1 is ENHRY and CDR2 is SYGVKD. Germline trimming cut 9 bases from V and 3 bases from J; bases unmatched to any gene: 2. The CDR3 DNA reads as TGTGCCATGGGGAGGGTCTACGAGCAGTACTTC. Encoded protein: CAMGRVYEQYF.

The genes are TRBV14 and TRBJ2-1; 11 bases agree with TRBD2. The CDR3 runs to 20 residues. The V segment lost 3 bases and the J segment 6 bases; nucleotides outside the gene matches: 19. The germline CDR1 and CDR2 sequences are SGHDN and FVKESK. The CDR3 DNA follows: TGTGCCAGCAGCCATTATTTAGCGGGAGGGCCAGTTCCCCGTAGCAATGAGCAGTTCTTC. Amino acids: CASSHYLAGGPVPRSNEQFF.

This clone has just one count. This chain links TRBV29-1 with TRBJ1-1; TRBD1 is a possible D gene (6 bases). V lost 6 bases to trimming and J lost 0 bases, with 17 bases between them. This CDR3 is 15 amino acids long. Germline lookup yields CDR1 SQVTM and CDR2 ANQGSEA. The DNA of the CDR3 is TGCAGCGTGGGTAAGGGTGGACAGATGAACACTGAAGCTTTCTTT. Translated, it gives CSVGKGGQMNTEAFF.

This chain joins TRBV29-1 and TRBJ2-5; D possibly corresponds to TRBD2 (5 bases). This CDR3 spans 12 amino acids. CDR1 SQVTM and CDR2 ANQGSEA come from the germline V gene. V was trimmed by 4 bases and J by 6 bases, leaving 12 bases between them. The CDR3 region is CSVGPEEKTQYF. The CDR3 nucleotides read TGCAGCGTTGGACCGGAGGAGAAGACCCAGTACTTC. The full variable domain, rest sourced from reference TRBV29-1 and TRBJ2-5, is SAVISQKPSRDICQRGTSLTIQCQVDSQVTMMFWYRQQPGQSLTLIATANQGSEATYESGFVIDKFPISRPNLTFSTLTVSNMSPEDSSIYLCSVGPEEKTQYFGPGTRLLVL.

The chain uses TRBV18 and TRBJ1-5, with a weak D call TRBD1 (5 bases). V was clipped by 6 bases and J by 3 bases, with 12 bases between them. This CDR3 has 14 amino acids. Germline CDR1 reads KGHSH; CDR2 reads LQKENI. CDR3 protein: CASSLDSINQPQHF. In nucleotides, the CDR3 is TGTGCCAGCTCGCTAGACAGCATCAATCAGCCCCAGCATTTT.

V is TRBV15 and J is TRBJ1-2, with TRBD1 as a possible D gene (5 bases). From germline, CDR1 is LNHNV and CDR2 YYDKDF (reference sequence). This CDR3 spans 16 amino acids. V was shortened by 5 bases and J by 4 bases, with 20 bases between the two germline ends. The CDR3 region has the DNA TGTGCCACCAGCTGGGGAGGGGCCAGTAACCTCTATGGCTACACCTTC. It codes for CATSWGGASNLYGYTF.

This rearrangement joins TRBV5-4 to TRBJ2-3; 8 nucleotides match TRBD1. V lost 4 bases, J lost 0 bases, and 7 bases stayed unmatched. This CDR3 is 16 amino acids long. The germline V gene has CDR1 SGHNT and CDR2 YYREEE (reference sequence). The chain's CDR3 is CASSRGTGLSTDTQYF. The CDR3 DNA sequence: TGTGCCAGCAGCAGAGGGACAGGTCTTAGCACAGATACGCAGTATTTT.